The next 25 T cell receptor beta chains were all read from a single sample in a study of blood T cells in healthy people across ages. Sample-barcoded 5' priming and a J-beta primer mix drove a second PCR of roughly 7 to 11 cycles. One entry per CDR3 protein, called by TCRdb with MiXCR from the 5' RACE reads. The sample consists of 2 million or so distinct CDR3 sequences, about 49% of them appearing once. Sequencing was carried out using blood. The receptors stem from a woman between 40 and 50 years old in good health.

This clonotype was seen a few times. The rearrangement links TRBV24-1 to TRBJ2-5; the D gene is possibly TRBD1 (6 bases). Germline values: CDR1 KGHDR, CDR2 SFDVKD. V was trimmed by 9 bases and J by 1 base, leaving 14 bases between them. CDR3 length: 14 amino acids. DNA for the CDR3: TGTGCCACCGGGGGCGGGCAGCTCCAAGAGACCCAGTACTTC. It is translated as CATGGGQLQETQYF.

The chain's CDR3 is CSARSPGAGGNTF. The CDR3 bases are TGCAGTGCTCGAAGTCCCGGGGCAGGGGGTAACACCTTC. The chain has TRBV20-1 and TRBJ1-2, with TRBD1 matching over 7 bases. Germline V gene sequence: CDR1 DFQATT, CDR2 SNEGSKA (reference sequence). This CDR3 region has 13 residues. The J segment lost 12 bases and the V segment lost 5 bases, leaving 15 bases of the junction unmatched.

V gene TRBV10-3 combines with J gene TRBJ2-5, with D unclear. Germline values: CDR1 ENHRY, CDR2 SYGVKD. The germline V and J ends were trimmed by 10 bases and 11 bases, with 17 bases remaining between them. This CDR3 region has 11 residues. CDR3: CATGIQEEQYF. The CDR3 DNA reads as TGTGCCACCGGAATCCAAGAAGAGCAGTACTTC.

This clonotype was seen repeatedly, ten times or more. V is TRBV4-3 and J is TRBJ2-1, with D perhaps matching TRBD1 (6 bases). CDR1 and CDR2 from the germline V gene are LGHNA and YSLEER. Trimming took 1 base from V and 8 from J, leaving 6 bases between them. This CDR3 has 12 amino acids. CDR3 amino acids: CASSQAGDEQFF. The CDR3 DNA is TGCGCCAGCAGCCAAGCAGGGGATGAGCAGTTCTTC.

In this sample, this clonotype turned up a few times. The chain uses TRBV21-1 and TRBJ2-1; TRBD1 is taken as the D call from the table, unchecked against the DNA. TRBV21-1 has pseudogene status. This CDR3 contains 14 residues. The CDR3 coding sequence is TGTGCCAGCAGCAACCTCTGGGACGTCAATGAGCAGTTCTTC. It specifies CASSNLWDVNEQFF.

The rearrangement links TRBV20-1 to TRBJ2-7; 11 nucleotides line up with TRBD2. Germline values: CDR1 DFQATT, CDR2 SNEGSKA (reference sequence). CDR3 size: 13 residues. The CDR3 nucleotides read TGCAGGACAACTAGCGGGGGAGGAAATGAGCAGTACTTC. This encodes CRTTSGGGNEQYF.

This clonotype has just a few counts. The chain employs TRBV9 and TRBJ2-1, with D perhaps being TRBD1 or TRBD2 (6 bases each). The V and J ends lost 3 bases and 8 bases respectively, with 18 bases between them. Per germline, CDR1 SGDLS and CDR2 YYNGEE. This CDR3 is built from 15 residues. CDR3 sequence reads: CASSADLGGSDEQFF. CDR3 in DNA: TGTGCCAGCAGCGCAGACTTAGGGGGGAGCGATGAGCAGTTCTTC.

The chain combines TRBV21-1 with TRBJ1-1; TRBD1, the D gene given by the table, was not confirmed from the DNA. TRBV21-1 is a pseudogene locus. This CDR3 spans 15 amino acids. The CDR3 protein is CASSEQGGMNTEAFF. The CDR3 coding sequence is TGTGCCAGCAGCGAACAGGGGGGTATGAACACTGAAGCTTTCTTT.

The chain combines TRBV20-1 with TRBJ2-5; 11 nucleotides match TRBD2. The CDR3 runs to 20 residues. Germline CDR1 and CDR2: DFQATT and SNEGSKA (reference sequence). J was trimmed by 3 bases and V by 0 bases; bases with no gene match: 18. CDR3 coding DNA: TGCAGTGCTAGAGATTGGCACCTCGGGGACGGTAGCGGGGGGGAAGAGACCCAGTACTTC. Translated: CSARDWHLGDGSGGEETQYF.

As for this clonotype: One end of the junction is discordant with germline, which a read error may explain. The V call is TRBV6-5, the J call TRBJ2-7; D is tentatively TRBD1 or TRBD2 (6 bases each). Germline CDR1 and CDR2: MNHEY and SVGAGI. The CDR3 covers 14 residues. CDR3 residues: CASSDSWGAYEQYF. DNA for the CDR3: TGTGCCAGCAGTGACTCGTGGGGGGCGTACGAGCAGTACTTC.

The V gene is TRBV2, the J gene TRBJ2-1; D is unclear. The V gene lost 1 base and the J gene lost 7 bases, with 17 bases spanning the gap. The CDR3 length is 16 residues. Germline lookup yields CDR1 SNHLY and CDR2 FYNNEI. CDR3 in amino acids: CASSEGDDLLGNEQFF. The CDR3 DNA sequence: TGTGCCAGCAGTGAAGGGGATGACCTACTGGGTAATGAGCAGTTCTTC. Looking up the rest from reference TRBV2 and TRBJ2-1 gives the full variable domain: EPEVTQTPSHQVTQMGQEVILRCVPISNHLYFYWYRQILGQKVEFLVSFYNNEISEKSEIFDDQFSVERPDGSNFTLKIRSTKLEDSAMYFCASSEGDDLLGNEQFFGPGTRLTVL.

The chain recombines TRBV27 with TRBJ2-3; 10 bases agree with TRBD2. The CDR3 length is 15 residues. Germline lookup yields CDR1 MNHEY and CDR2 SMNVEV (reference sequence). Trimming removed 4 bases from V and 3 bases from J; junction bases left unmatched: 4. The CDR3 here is CASSSAGGLTDTQYF. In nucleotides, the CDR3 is TGTGCCAGCAGTTCAGCGGGGGGGCTAACAGATACGCAGTATTTT.

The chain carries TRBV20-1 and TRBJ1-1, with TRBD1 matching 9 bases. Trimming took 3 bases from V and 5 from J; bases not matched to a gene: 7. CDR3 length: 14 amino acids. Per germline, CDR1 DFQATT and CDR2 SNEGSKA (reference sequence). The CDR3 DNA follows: TGCAGTGCTAGTAACAGGGGGCGCGGAACTGAAGCTTTCTTT. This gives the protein CSASNRGRGTEAFF.

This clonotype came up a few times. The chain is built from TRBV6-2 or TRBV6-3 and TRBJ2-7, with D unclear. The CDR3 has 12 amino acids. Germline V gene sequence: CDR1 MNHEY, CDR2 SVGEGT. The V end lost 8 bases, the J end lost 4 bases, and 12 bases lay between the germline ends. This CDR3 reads CASGEQLYEQYF. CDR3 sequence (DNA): TGTGCCAGCGGAGAACAGTTATACGAGCAGTACTTC.

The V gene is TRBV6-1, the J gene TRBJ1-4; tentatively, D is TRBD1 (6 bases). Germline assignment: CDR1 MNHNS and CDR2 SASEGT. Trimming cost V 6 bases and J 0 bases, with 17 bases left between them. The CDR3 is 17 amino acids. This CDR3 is CASSHGTPTATNEKLFF. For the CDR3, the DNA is TGTGCCAGCAGCCATGGGACACCGACTGCAACTAATGAAAAACTGTTTTTT.

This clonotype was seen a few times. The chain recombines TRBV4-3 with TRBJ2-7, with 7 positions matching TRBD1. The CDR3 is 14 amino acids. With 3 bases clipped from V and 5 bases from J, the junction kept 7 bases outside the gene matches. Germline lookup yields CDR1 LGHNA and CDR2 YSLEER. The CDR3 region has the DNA TGCGCCAGCAGCCACCAGACAGGGAGTCACGAGCAGTACTTC. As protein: CASSHQTGSHEQYF.

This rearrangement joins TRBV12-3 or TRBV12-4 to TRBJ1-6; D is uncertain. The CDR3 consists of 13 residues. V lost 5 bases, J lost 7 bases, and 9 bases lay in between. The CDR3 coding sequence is TGTGCCAGCAGTCCCCGGAGGAATTCACCCCTCCACTTT. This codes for CASSPRRNSPLHF.

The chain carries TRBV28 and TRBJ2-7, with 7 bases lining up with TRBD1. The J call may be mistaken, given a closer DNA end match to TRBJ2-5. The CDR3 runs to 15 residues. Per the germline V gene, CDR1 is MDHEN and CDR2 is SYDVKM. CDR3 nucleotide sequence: TGTGCCAGCAGTTTCTTACAGGGGACCCAAGAGACCCAGTACTTC. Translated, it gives CASSFLQGTQETQYF.

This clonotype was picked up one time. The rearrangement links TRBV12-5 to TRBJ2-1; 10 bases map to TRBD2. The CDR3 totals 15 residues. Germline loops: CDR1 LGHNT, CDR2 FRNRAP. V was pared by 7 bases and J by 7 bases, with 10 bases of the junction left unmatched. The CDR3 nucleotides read TGTGCTAGTGCCCGAGGTACTAGCGGGGTAAATGAGCAGTTCTTC. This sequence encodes CASARGTSGVNEQFF.

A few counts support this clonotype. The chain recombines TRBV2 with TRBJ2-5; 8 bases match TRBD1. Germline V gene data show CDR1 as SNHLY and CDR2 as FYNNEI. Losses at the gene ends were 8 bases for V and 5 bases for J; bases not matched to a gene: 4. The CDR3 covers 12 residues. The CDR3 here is CASEQGVETQYF. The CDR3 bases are TGTGCCAGCGAACAGGGGGTGGAGACCCAGTACTTC.

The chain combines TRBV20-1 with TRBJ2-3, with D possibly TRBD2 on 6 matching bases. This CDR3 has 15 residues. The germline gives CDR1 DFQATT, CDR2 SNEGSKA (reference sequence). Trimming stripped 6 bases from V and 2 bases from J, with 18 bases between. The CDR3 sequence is CSAPPGTSPTDTQYF. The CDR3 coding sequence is TGCAGTGCCCCTCCAGGGACTTCCCCCACAGATACGCAGTATTTT.

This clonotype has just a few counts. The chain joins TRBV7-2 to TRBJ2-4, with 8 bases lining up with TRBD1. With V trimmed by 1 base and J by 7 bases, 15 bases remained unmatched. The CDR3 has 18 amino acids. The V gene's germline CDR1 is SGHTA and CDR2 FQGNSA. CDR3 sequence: CASSLEDPPQGAGNIQYF. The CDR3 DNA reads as TGTGCCAGCAGCTTAGAGGACCCTCCCCAGGGGGCAGGGAACATTCAGTACTTC.

The CDR3 protein is CAITGGSGANVLTF. The CDR3 DNA reads as TGTGCCATTACAGGGGGCTCTGGGGCCAACGTCCTGACTTTC. V is TRBV10-3 and J is TRBJ2-6, with TRBD1 matching 8 bases. The CDR3 contains 14 residues. Germline V gene data show CDR1 as ENHRY and CDR2 as SYGVKD. Germline trimming cut 9 bases from V and 0 bases from J; bases unmatched to any gene: 1.

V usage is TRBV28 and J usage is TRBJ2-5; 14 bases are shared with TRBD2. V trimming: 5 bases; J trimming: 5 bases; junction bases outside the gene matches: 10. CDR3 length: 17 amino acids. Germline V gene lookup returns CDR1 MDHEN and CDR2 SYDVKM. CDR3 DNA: TGTGCCAGCAGTGGGAAGACTAGCGGGGGGGCCGATGAGACCCAGTACTTC. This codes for CASSGKTSGGADETQYF.

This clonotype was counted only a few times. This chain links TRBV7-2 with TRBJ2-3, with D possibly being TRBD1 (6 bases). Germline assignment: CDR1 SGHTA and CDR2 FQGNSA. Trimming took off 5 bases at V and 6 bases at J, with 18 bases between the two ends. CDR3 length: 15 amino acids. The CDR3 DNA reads TGTGCCAGCAGCCCCACCGGGACATCATCCGATACGCAGTATTTT. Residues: CASSPTGTSSDTQYF.